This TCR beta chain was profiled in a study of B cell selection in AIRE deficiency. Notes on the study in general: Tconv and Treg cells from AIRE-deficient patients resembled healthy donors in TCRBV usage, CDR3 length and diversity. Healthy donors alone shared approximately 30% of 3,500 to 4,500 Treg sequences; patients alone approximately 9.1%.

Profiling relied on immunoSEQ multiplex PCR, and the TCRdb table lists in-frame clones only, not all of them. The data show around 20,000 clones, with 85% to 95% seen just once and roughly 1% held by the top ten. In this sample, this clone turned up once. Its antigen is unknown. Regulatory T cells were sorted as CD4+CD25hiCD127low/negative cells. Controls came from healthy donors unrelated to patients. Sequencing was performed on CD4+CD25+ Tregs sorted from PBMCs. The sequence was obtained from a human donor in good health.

CDR3 amino acids: CASSYLNGNTIYF. The CDR3 coding sequence is TGTGCCAGCAGTTACCTGAACGGAAACACCATATATTTT. The chain is built from TRBV6-6 and TRBJ1-3; D is unclear. CDR1 and CDR2 from the germline V gene are MNHNY and SVGAGI (reference sequence). CDR3 length: 13 amino acids. Trimming removed 2 bases at V and 4 bases at J, with 6 bases between.